The 7 T cell receptor beta chains presented below share a single source sample, sequenced in a study of PD-1 blockade in classical Hodgkin lymphoma. Clones were read by immunoSEQ multiplex PCR, and TCRdb kept only the in-frame ones, dropping some. The sample lists roughly 60,000 clones; about nine tenths were seen once. Each patient relapsed following autologous stem cell transplantation, and prior brentuximab vedotin exposure differed. Source: peripheral blood mononuclear cells (PBMCs), taken at baseline. Every receptor here comes from a human donor with classical Hodgkin lymphoma.

The chain uses TRBV6-5 and TRBJ2-1; the match to TRBD1 covers 10 bases. J gave up 7 bases and V 4 bases, and 7 bases lay outside the gene matches. The CDR3 has 15 residues. Germline CDR1 is MNHEY and CDR2 is SVGAGI. CDR3 sequence reads: CASSSHGTGVNEQFF. For the CDR3, the DNA is TGTGCCAGCAGTTCTCACGGGACAGGGGTGAATGAGCAGTTCTTC.

The chain is built from TRBV19 and TRBJ2-7; TRBD2 agrees at 12 bases. The CDR3 spans 18 residues. Germline V gene sequence: CDR1 LNHDA, CDR2 SQIVND (reference sequence). J lost 3 bases, V lost 3 bases, and 12 bases had no gene match. The CDR3 spells CASSIRGPRTSGNYEQYF. The DNA for the CDR3 is TGTGCCAGTAGTATCCGGGGTCCGAGGACTAGCGGGAACTACGAGCAGTACTTC.

V gene TRBV9 combines with J gene TRBJ1-4; 7 nucleotides agree with TRBD1. Germline trimming cut 3 bases from V and 8 bases from J; bases unmatched to any gene: 10. The germline gives CDR1 SGDLS, CDR2 YYNGEE. The CDR3 spans 15 residues. The CDR3 region has the DNA TGTGCCAGCAGCGAGTATGACAGGGTCGGGGAAAAACTGTTTTTT. Its protein is CASSEYDRVGEKLFF.

The rearrangement links TRBV4-1 to TRBJ2-7, with D perhaps assigned TRBD1 or TRBD2 (7 bases each). The germline V and J ends were trimmed by 0 bases and 3 bases, with 18 bases remaining between them. This CDR3 region has 17 residues. Looked up from germline, CDR1 is MGHRA and CDR2 is YSYEKL. The CDR3 DNA reads as TGCGCCAGCAGCCAAGAGTGGGAGGGACAGAGGTTCTACGAGCAGTACTTC. Its translation is CASSQEWEGQRFYEQYF.

The chain combines TRBV7-9 with TRBJ2-3, with D unresolved. The CDR3 sequence is 13 residues long. Germline loops: CDR1 SEHNR, CDR2 FQNEAQ (reference sequence). Trimming pared 3 bases from V and 5 bases from J, leaving 9 bases between. The CDR3 DNA reads TGTGCCAGCAGCTTCGGGCGGATAGATACGCAGTATTTT. As protein: CASSFGRIDTQYF.

The DNA of the CDR3 is TGTGCCAGCTCACCAGGGAGCACTGAAGCTTTCTTT. Translated: CASSPGSTEAFF. The chain recombines TRBV18 with TRBJ1-1; no definite D call. The germline gives CDR1 KGHSH, CDR2 LQKENI. Trimming stripped 2 bases from V and 4 bases from J, with 5 bases between. The CDR3 is 12 residues long.

The J gene is TRBJ1-5, the V gene TRBV4-1, with no clear D. The CDR3 extends over 13 amino acids. The germline V gene has CDR1 MGHRA and CDR2 YSYEKL. V was trimmed by 3 bases and J by 5 bases, leaving 8 bases between them. In DNA, the CDR3 is TGCGCCAGCAGCCAGGCCCTTGATCAGCCCCAGCATTTT. As protein: CASSQALDQPQHF.